This TCR beta chain is drawn from a study of blood T cell repertoires in COVID-19. As for the study in general: Italy, Spain and the United States were the sources of the convalescent and acute COVID-19 samples. T cells, B-cell-depleted T cells, or PBMCs supplied cDNA or gDNA.

In the authors' methods: From reference gene primer amplification, estimates of nucleated cell counts were derived. Assay used: immunoSEQ multiplex PCR; TCRdb lists only in-frame clones, some missing. V, J and clone size derive from that table, while D and trimming were established from the DNA sequence. Here the sample spans roughly 150,000 clones, 80% to 90% being singletons. This CDR3 contains 15 residues. V was pared by 4 bases and J by 7 bases, with 19 bases between. Per germline, CDR1 SGHAT and CDR2 FQNNGV. Sequenced material: peripheral blood. The receptor was isolated from a man aged 18 to 29 with COVID-19, enrolled during active disease. This sequence joins TRBV11-2 and TRBJ1-2, with D tentatively TRBD1 (6 bases). CDR3 in amino acids: CASSSTSKGGTGYTF. The CDR3 DNA follows: TGTGCCAGCAGCTCTACCTCGAAAGGGGGAACTGGCTACACCTTC. The variable domain in full, with the rest retrieved from reference TRBV11-2 and TRBJ1-2, is EAGVAQSPRYKIIEKRQSVAFWCNPISGHATLYWYQQILGQGPKLLIQFQNNGVVDDSQLPKDRFSAERLKGVDSTLKIQPAKLEDSAVYLCASSSTSKGGTGYTFGSGTRLTVV.